This paragraph reports one T cell receptor beta chain. These data come from a study of blood T cell repertoires in COVID-19. At the level of the study: Donors in the United States, Italy and Spain gave samples during acute or convalescent COVID-19. The analysed material was cDNA or gDNA that came from T cells, B-cell-depleted T cells, or PBMCs.

The length of the CDR3 is 15 residues. Germline V CDR1 and CDR2: LNHDA, SQIVND (reference sequence). V gave up 6 bases and J gave up 2 bases, with 15 bases separating them. Assay: immunoSEQ multiplex PCR; the TCRdb copy retains only in-frame clones and omits some. The sample gives roughly 140,000 clones, 80% of which show up once; 3.5% is in the top ten. Sequencing was done on a sample of peripheral blood. This chain uses TRBV19 with TRBJ2-3; TRBD2 is a possible D gene (6 bases). The receptor's source is a man between 65 and 85 years old who had recovered from COVID-19. The CDR3 DNA sequence: TGTGCCAGTAGCGACCGGGACTTCAACACAGATACGCAGTATTTT. It codes for CASSDRDFNTDTQYF.